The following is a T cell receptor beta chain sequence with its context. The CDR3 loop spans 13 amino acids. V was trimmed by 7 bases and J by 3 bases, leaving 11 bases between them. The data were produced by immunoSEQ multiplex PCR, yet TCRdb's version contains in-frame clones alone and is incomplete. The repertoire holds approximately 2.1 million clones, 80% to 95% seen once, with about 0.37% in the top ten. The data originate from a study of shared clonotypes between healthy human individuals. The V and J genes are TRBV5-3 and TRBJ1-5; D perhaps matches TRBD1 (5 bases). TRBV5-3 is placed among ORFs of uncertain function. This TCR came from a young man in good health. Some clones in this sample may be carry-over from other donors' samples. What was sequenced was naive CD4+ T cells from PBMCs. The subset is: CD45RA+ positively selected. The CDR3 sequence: CARFGAFNQPQHF. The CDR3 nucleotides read TGTGCCAGATTCGGGGCATTCAATCAGCCCCAGCATTTT.